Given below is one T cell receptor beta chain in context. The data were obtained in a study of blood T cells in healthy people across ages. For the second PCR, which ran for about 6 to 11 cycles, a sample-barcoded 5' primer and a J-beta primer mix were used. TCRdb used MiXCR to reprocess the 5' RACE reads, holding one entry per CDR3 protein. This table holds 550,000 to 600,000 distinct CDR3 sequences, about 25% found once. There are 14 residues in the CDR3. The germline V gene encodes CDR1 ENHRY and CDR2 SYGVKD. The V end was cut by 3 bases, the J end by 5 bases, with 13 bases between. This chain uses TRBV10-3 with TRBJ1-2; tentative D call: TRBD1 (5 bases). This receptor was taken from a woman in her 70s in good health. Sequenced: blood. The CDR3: CAISDSGSIYGYTF. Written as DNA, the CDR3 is TGTGCCATCAGTGATTCAGGGAGCATTTATGGCTACACCTTC.